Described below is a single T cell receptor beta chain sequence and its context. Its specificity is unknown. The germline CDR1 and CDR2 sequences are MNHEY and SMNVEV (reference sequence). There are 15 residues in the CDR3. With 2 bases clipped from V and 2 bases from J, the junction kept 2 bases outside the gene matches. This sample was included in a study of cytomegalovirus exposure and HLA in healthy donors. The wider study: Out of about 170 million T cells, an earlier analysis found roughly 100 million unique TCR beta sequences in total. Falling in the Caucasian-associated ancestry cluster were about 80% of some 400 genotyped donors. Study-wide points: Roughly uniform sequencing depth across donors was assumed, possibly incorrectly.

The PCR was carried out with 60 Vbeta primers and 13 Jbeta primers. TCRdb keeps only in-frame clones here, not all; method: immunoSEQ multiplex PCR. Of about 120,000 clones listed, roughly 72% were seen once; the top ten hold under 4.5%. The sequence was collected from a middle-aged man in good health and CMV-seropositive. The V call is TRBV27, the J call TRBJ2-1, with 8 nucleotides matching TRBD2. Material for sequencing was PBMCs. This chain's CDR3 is CASSLVAGPYNEQFF. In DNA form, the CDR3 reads TGTGCCAGCAGTTTAGTAGCGGGACCCTACAATGAGCAGTTCTTC.